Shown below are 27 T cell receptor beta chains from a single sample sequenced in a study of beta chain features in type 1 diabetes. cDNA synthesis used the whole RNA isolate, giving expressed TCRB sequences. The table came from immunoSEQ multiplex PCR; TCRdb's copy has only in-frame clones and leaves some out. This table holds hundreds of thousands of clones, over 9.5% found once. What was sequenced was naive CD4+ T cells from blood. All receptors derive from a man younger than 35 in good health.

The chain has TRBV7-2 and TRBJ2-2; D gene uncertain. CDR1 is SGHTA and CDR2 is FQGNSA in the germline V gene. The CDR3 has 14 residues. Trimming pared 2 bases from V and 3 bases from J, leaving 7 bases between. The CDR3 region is CASSLLTHTGELFF. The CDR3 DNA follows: TGTGCCAGCAGCTTACTGACTCACACCGGGGAGCTGTTTTTT.

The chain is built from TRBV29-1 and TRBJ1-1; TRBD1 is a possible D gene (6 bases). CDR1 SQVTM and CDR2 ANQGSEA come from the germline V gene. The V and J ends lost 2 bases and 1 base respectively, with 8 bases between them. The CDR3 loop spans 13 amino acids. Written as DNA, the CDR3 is TGCAGCGTTGAAAGGACAGAGAACACTGAAGCTTTCTTT. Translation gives CSVERTENTEAFF.

This CDR3 is CASSLDSSGRASYNEQFF. CDR3 DNA: TGCGCCAGCAGCTTGGATTCTAGCGGGAGAGCCTCCTACAATGAGCAGTTCTTC. J is TRBJ2-1 and V is TRBV5-1; 10 nucleotides match TRBD2. The germline V gene has CDR1 SGHRS and CDR2 YFSETQ. The V and J ends lost 0 bases and 0 bases, in that order; junction bases with no gene match: 6. CDR3 length: 18 residues.

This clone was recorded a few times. The CDR3 DNA reads as TGTGCCAGCAGTCCAGCCGGGACAGGGGAATACGAGCAGTACTTC. Encoded protein: CASSPAGTGEYEQYF. The J gene is TRBJ2-7, the V gene TRBV28; 10 nucleotides align to TRBD1. CDR1 and CDR2 (germline): MDHEN, SYDVKM. V was clipped by 5 bases and J by 4 bases; unmatched bases: 8. This CDR3 comprises 15 residues.

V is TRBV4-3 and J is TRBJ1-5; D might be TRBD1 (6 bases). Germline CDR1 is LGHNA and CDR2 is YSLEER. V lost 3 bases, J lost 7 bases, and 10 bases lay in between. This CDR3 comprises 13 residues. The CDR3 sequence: CASSHNRAQPQHF. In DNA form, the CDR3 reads TGCGCCAGCAGCCACAACAGGGCCCAGCCCCAGCATTTT.

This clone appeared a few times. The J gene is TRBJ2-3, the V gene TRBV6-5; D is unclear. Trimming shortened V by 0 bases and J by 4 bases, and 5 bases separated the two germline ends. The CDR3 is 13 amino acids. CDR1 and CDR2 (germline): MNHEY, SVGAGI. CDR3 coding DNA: TGTGCCAGCAGTTACTCCCTCTCAGATACGCAGTATTTT. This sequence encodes CASSYSLSDTQYF.

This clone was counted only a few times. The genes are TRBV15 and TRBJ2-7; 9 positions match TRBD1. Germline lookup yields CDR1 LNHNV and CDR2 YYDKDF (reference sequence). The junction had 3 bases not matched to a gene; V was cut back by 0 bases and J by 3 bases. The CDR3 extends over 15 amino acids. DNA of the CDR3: TGTGCCACCAGCAGAGACGGGACAGGGAGCTACGAGCAGTACTTC. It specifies CATSRDGTGSYEQYF.

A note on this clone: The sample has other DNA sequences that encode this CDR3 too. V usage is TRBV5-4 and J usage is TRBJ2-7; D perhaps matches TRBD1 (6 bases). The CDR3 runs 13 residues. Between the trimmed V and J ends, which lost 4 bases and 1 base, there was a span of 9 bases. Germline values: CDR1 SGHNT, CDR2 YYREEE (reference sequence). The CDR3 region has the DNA TGTGCCAGCAGCCTGACAGGTTCCTACGAGCAGTACTTC. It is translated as CASSLTGSYEQYF.

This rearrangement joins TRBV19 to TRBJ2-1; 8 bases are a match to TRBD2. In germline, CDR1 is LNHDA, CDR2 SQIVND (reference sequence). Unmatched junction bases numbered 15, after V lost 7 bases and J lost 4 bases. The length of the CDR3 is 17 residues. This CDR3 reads CASTRTGSGGPYNEQFF. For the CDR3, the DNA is TGTGCCAGTACCCGGACTGGGAGCGGGGGCCCATACAATGAGCAGTTCTTC.

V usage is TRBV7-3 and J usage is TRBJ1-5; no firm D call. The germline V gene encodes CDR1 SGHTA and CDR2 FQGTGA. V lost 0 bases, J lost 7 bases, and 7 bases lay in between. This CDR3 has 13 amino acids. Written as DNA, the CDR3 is TGTGCCAGCAGCTTAACGAATGGCCAGCCCCAGCATTTT. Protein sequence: CASSLTNGQPQHF.

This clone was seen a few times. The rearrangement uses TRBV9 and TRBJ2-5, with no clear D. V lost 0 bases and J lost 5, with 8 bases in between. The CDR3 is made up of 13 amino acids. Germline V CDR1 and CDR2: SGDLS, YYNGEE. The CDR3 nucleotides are TGTGCCAGCAGCGTAGGAGTCTCGGAGACCCAGTACTTC. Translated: CASSVGVSETQYF.

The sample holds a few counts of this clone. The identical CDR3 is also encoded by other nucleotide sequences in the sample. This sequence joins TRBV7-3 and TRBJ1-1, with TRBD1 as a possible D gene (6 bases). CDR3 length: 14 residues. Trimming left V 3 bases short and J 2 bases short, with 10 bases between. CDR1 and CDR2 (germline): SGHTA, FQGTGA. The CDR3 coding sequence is TGTGCCAGCAGCTTGTCAGGGGTCAACACTGAAGCTTTCTTT. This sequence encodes CASSLSGVNTEAFF.

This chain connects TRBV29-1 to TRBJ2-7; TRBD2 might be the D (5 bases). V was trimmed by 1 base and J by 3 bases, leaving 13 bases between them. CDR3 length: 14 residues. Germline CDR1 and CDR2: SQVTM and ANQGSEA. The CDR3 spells CSVEVTGSGYEQYF. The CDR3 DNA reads TGCAGCGTTGAAGTCACGGGGTCGGGCTACGAGCAGTACTTC.

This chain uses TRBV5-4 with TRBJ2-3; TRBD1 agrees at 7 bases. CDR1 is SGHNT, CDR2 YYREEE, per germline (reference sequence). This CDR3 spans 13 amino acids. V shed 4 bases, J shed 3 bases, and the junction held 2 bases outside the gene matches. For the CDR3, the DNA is TGTGCCAGCAGCCTGACAGGGACAGATACGCAGTATTTT. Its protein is CASSLTGTDTQYF.

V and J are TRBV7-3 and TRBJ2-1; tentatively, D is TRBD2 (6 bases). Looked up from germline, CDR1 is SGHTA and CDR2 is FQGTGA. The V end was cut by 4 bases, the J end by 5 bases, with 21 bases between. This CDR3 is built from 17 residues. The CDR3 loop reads CASSSGSSGGLDNEQFF. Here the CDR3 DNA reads TGTGCCAGCAGCTCGGGGAGTAGCGGCGGATTGGACAATGAGCAGTTCTTC. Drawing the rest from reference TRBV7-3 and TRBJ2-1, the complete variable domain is GAGVSQTPSNKVTEKGKYVELRCDPISGHTALYWYRQSLGQGPEFLIYFQGTGAADDSGLPNDRFFAVRPEGSVSTLKIQRTERGDSAVYLCASSSGSSGGLDNEQFFGPGTRLTVL.

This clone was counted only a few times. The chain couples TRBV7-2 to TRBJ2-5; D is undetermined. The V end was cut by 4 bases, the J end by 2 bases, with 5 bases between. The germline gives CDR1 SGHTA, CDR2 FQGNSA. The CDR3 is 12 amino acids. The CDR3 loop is CASSSQQETQYF. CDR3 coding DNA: TGTGCCAGCAGCTCCCAACAAGAGACCCAGTACTTC. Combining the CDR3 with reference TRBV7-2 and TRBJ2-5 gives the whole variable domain GAGVSQSPSNKVTEKGKDVELRCDPISGHTALYWYRQSLGQGLEFLIYFQGNSAPDKSGLPSDRFSAERTGGSVSTLTIQRTQQEDSAVYLCASSSQQETQYFGPGTRLLVL.

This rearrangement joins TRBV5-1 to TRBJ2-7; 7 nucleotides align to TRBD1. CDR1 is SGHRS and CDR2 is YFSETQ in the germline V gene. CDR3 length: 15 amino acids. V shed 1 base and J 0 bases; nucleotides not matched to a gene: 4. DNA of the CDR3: TGCGCCAGCAGCTTGTTGGGACAGAGCTCCTACGAGCAGTACTTC. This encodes CASSLLGQSSYEQYF.

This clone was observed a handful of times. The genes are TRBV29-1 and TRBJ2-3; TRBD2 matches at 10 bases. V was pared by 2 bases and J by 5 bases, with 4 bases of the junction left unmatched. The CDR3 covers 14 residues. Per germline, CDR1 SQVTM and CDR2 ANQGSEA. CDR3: CSVEKREGRDTQYF. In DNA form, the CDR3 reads TGCAGCGTTGAAAAGCGGGAGGGCCGAGATACGCAGTATTTT.

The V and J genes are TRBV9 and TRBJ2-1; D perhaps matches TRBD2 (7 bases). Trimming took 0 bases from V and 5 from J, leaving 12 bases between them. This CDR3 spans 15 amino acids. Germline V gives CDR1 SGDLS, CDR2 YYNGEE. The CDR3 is CASSVGGGGDNEQFF. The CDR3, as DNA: TGTGCCAGCAGCGTAGGTGGCGGGGGCGACAATGAGCAGTTCTTC.

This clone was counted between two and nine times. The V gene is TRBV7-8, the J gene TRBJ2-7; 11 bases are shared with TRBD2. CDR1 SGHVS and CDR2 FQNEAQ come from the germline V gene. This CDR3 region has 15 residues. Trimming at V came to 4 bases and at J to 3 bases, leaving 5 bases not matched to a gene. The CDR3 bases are TGTGCCAGCAGCTCTGGGACTAGCGGTGGCTACGAGCAGTACTTC. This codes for CASSSGTSGGYEQYF. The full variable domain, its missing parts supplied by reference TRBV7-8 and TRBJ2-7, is GAGVSQSPRYKVAKRGQDVALRCDPISGHVSLFWYQQALGQGPEFLTYFQNEAQLDKSGLPSDRFFAERPEGSVSTLKIQRTQQEDSAVYLCASSSGTSGGYEQYFGPGTRLTVT.

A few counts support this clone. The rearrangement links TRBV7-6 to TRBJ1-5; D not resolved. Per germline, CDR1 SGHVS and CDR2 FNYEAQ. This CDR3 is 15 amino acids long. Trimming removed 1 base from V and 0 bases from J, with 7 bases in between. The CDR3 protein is CASSLEADSNQPQHF. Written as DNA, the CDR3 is TGTGCCAGCAGCTTAGAGGCGGATAGCAATCAGCCCCAGCATTTT.

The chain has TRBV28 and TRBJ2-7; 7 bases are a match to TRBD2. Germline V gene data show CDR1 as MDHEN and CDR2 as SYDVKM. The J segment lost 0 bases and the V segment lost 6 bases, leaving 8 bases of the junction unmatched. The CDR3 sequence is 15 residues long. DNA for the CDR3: TGTGCCAGCAGCCCCGGGGCTAGCGGCTCCTACGAGCAGTACTTC. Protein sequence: CASSPGASGSYEQYF.

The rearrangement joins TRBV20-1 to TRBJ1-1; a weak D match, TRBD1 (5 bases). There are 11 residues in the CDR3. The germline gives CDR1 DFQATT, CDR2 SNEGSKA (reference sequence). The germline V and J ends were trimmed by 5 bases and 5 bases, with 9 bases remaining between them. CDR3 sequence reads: CSAPDSTEAFF. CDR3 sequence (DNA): TGCAGTGCTCCAGACAGTACTGAAGCTTTCTTT.

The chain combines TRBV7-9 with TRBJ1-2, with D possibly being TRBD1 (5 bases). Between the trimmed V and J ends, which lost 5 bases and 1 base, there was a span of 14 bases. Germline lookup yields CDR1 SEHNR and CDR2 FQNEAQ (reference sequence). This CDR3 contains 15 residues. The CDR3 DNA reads TGTGCCAGCAGCCAACTATGGGGGGATAACTATGGCTACACCTTC. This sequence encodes CASSQLWGDNYGYTF.

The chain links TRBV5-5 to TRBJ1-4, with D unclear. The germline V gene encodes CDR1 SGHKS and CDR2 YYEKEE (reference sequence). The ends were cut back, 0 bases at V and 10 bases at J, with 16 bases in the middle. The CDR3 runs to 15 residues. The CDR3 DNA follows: TGTGCCAGCAGCTTGGGTACTAGGGATCCGGGAAAACTGTTTTTT. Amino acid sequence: CASSLGTRDPGKLFF.

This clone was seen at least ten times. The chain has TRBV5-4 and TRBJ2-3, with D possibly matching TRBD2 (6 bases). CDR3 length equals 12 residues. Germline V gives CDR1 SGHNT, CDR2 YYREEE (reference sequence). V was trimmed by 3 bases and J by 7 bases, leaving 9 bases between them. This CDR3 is CASSSGTHTQYF. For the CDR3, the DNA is TGTGCCAGCAGCTCCGGGACTCATACGCAGTATTTT. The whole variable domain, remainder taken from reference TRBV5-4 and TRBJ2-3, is ETGVTQSPTHLIKTRGQQVTLRCSSQSGHNTVSWYQQALGQGPQFIFQYYREEENGRGNFPPRFSGLQFPNYSSELNVNALELDDSALYLCASSSGTHTQYFGPGTRLTVL.

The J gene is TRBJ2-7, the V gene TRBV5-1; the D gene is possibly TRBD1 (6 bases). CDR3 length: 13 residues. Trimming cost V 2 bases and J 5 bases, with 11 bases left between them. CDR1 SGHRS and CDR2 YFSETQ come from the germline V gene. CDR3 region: CASSLQGSHEQYF. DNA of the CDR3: TGCGCCAGCAGCTTACAGGGTTCCCACGAGCAGTACTTC.